The rows below give T cell receptor beta chains drawn from one sample of a study of T cells in Graves' hyperthyroidism and ophthalmopathy. TCRdb re-analysed the multiplex PCR reads in MiXCR, keeping a single row per CDR3 protein. This table holds some 560,000 distinct CDR3 sequences, about 15% found once. Sequencing input: blood. The receptors stem from a woman aged 40 to 55 with Graves' hyperthyroidism. CDR3s include the opening cysteine and the closing phenylalanine or tryptophan. The D gene is left open where the match is weak. Some rows have no size entry. The others give once, few or many, or a class for an expanded clone.

J gene	clone size	D gene	V gene	CDR3 DNA	CDR3 protein
TRBJ2-2	-	TRBD2	TRBV7-9	TGTGCCAGCAGCTCCGGGGGCGGGAGGGCCCCCGGGGAGCTGTTTTTT	CASSSGGGRAPGELFF
TRBJ2-2	once	-	TRBV7-9	TGTGCCAGCAGCTTAGCCGATACGAACACCGGGGAGCTGTTTTTT	CASSLADTNTGELFF
TRBJ2-7	many	-	TRBV7-8	TGTGCCAGCAGCTTAGTCAGCACCTACGAGCAGTACTTC	CASSLVSTYEQYF
TRBJ2-5	few	TRBD2	TRBV7-7	TGTGCTAGCAGCCCGGCTAGCGGGGGGGAGACCCAGTACTTC	CASSPASGGETQYF
TRBJ1-3	-	TRBD1	TRBV2	TGTGCCAGCAGACTAGCGACAGGGAGCGGAAACACCATATATTTT	CASRLATGSGNTIYF
TRBJ2-3	few	TRBD1	TRBV7-9	TGTGCCAGCAGCTTAGAGAGGACAGGCTTAAGGTCAGATACGCAGTATTTT	CASSLERTGLRSDTQYF
TRBJ2-7	many	TRBD2	TRBV20-1	TGCAGTGCTAGAAAGGGGCTAGCGGGTGATCGTGACGAGCAGTACTTC	CSARKGLAGDRDEQYF
TRBJ2-3	many	TRBD1	TRBV5-1	TGCGCCAGCAGCAAACTGACAGGGGGCGTCGCAGATACGCAGTATTTT	CASSKLTGGVADTQYF
TRBJ1-5	many	TRBD1	TRBV4-1	TGCGCCAGCAGCCAAGAAGTAACAGGGGATCAGCCCCAGCATTTT	CASSQEVTGDQPQHF
TRBJ1-1	many	-	TRBV18	TGTGCCAGCTCACCAGAGGGAGGGTTTGGCACTGAAGCTTTCTTT	CASSPEGGFGTEAFF